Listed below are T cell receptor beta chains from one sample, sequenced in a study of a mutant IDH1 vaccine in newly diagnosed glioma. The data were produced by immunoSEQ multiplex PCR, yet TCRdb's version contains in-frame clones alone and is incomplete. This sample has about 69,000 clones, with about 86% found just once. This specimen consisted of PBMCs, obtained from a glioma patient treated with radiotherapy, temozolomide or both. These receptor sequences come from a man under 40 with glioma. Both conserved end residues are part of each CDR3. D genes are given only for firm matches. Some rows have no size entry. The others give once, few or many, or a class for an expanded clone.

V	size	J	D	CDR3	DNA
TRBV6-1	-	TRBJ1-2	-	CASSKEQGLSYGYTF	TGTGCCAGCAGTAAAGAACAGGGTTTAAGCTATGGCTACACCTTC
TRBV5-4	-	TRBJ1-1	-	CASSTGQGTEAFF	TGTGCCAGCAGTACAGGGCAGGGCACTGAAGCTTTCTTT
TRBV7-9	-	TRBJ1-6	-	CASSLPWGNNSPLHF	TGTGCCAGCAGCTTACCCTGGGGAAATAATTCACCCCTCCACTTT
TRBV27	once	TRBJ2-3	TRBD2	CASSLGLAGSTDTQYF	TGTGCCAGCAGTTTAGGACTAGCGGGGAGCACAGATACGCAGTATTTT
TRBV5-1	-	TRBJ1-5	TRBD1	CASSLGQGGSGQPQHF	TGCGCCAGCAGCTTGGGACAGGGCGGTTCGGGTCAGCCCCAGCATTTT
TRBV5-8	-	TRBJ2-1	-	CASGPGLPYNEQFF	TGTGCCAGTGGGCCGGGCCTTCCCTACAATGAGCAGTTCTTC
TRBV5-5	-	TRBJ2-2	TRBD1	CASSLGQGAGTGELFF	TGTGCCAGCAGCTTGGGGCAGGGGGCAGGTACCGGGGAGCTGTTTTTT
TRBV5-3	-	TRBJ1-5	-	CARSSGAKPQHF	TGTGCCAGAAGCTCCGGGGCGAAGCCCCAGCATTTT
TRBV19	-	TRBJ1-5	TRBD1	CASSLGTGGYQPQHF	TGTGCCAGTAGTCTCGGGACAGGGGGTTATCAGCCCCAGCATTTT
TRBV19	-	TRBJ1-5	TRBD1	CASERQGLGNQPQHF	TGTGCCAGCGAAAGACAGGGCTTGGGGAATCAGCCCCAGCATTTT
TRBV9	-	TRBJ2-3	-	CASSVGGWADTQYF	TGTGCCAGCAGCGTGGGGGGCTGGGCAGATACGCAGTATTTT
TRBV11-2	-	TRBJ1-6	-	CASSSVRNSPLHF	TGTGCCAGCAGCTCCGTCCGGAATTCACCCCTCCACTTT
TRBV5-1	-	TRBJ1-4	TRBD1	CASSLSGGSEKLFF	TGCGCCAGCAGCTTGTCAGGGGGTTCGGAAAAACTGTTTTTT
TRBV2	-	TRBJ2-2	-	CASSPGETGELFF	TGTGCCAGCAGCCCAGGGGAAACCGGGGAGCTGTTTTTT
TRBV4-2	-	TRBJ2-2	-	CASSQGDIPRDTGELFF	TGTGCCAGCAGCCAAGGGGATATCCCACGGGACACCGGGGAGCTGTTTTTT
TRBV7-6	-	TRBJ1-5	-	CASSLDLGRDQPQHF	TGTGCCAGCAGCTTAGATCTGGGGAGGGACCAGCCCCAGCATTTT
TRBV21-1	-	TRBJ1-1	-	CASSKGAQVNTEAFF	TGTGCCAGCAGCAAAGGGGCACAGGTGAACACTGAAGCTTTCTTT
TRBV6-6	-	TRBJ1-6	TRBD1	CASSISGTDNSPLHF	TGTGCCAGCAGTATTTCCGGGACAGATAATTCACCCCTCCACTTT
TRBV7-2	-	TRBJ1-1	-	CASSPPGGTEAFF	TGTGCCAGCAGCCCCCCGGGGGGCACTGAAGCTTTCTTT
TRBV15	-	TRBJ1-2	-	CATSSRGGVGYGYTF	TGTGCCACTTCCTCCCGGGGAGGGGTAGGCTATGGCTACACCTTC
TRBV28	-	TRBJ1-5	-	CASSFQQGYQPQHF	TGTGCCAGCAGTTTTCAACAGGGTTATCAGCCCCAGCATTTT
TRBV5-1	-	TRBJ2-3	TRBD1	CASTFRTGSSDTQYF	TGCGCCAGCACCTTCCGGACAGGGAGTTCAGATACGCAGTATTTT
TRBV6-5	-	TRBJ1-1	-	CASSPTGSTEAFF	TGTGCCAGCAGCCCCACAGGGTCCACTGAAGCTTTCTTT
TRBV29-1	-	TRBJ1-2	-	CSARNQRGHGYTF	TGCAGCGCCAGGAACCAGAGGGGCCATGGCTACACCTTC
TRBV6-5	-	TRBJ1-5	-	CASSYSPQGNQPQHF	TGTGCCAGCAGTTACTCGCCACAGGGAAATCAGCCCCAGCATTTT
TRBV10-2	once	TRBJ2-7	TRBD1	CASREKTGTGVYEQYF	TGCGCCAGCAGGGAAAAGACCGGGACAGGGGTGTACGAGCAGTACTTC
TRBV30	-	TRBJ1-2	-	CAWSVQGLSGGTF	TGTGCCTGGAGTGTACAGGGACTATCCGGAGGGACCTTC